The clone carrying this T cell receptor (beta chain) appeared many times. Antigen: not known. This CDR3 has 16 residues. V lost 5 bases and J lost 0, with 16 bases in between. Germline V gene data show CDR1 as LNHDA and CDR2 as SQIVND (reference sequence). Thyroid surgery had not been preceded by any treatment in any patient. Original processing methods: A classifier for distant metastasis in papillary thyroid cancer was constructed using CDR3 differences observed across clinicopathological groups. MiXCR was used by TCRdb to re-call the PCR reads. TCRdb, rather than the study authors, made the V and J calls. The sample has about 40,000 clones; approximately 10% are singletons. This entry is derived from a study of metastatic and nonmetastatic thyroid tumors. Overall study context: Repertoires of blood and of tissue (tumor or nodule) from malignant and benign thyroid patients were compared.

Overall study findings and caveats: For both blood and tumor, malignant thyroid tumors reportedly showed significantly higher TCR beta diversity than benign nodules did.

The specimen was blood. The TCR was taken from a female donor with papillary thyroid cancer or a benign thyroid nodule (not recorded which). Some clones in this sample may be carry-over from other donors' samples. The V call is TRBV19, the J call TRBJ1-1, with TRBD1 as a possible D gene (5 bases). In DNA, the CDR3 is TGTGCCAGTAGTCCTCAGGGAGGGGTCGTGAACACTGAAGCTTTCTTT. Protein product: CASSPQGGVVNTEAFF.